This T cell receptor (beta chain) came from a study of cytomegalovirus exposure and HLA in healthy donors. General observations from the study: Certain indistinguishable V segments, among them TRBV6-2 and TRBV6-3, were excluded. The authors enumerated under 200 TCR beta chains as linked to cytomegalovirus.

The PCR employed 60 Vbeta primers together with 13 Jbeta primers. The repertoire was sequenced with immunoSEQ multiplex PCR; TCRdb's copy has only in-frame clones and lacks some. The top ten hold approximately 6% of the sample, which has more than 95,000 clones, roughly a tenth seen once. This clone has just a few counts. Its specificity is unknown. This CDR3 is built from 12 residues. Germline V gene data show CDR1 as SNHLY and CDR2 as FYNNEI. The V and J ends lost 7 bases and 8 bases respectively, with 11 bases between them. The rearrangement joins TRBV2 to TRBJ1-4, with D maybe TRBD1 (5 bases). The sample was PBMCs. The sequence came from a man aged 40-55 years in good health and CMV-seropositive. CDR3 region: CASTGVSEKLFF. CDR3 DNA: TGTGCCAGCACGGGGGTCTCGGAAAAACTGTTTTTT.